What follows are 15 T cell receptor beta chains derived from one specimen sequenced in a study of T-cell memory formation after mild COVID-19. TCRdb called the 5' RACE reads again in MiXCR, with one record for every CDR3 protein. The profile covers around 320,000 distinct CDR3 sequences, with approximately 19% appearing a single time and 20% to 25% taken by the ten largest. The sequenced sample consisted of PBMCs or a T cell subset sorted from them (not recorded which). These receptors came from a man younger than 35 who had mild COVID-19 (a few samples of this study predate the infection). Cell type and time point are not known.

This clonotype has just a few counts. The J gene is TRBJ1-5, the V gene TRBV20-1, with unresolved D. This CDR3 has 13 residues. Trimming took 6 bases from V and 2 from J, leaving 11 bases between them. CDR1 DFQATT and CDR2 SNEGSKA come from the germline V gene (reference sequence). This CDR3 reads CSASRPGNQPQHF. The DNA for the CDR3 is TGCAGTGCATCCCGACCAGGCAATCAGCCCCAGCATTTT.

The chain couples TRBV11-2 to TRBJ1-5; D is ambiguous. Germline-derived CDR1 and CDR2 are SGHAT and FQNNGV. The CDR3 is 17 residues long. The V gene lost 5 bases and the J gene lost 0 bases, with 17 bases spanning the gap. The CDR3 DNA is TGTGCCAGCAGCCTAGGACCGACAATTAATAGCAATCAGCCCCAGCATTTT. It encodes CASSLGPTINSNQPQHF.

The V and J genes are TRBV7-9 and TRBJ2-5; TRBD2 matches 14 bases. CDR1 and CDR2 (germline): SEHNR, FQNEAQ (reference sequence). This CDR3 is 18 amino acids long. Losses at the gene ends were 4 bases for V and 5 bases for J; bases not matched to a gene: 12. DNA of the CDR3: TGTGCCAGCAGCTCCGGACTAGCGGGGGGAGGTACTTGGGAGACCCAGTACTTC. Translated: CASSSGLAGGGTWETQYF.

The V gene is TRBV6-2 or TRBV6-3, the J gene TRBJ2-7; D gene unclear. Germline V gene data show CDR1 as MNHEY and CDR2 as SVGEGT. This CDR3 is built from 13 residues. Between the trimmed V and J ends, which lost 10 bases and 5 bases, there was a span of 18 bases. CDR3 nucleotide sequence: TGTGCCACCGGTAGACTCCTTCGGGACGAGCAGTACGTC. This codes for CATGRLLRDEQYV.

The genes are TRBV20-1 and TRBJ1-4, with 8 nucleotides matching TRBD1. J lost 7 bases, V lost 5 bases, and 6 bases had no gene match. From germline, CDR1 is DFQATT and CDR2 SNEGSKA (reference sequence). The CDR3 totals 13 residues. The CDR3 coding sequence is TGCAGTGCTCAGGACAGGGTCGGTGAAAAACTGTTTTTT. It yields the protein CSAQDRVGEKLFF.

The CDR3 spells CASSRAGGHQPQHF. The CDR3 nucleotides are TGTGCCAGCAGCCGGGCGGGGGGGCACCAGCCCCAGCATTTT. This chain uses TRBV9 with TRBJ1-5; possible D gene TRBD1, 6 bases. The germline V gene encodes CDR1 SGDLS and CDR2 YYNGEE. The CDR3 contains 14 residues. V lost 4 bases and J 7 bases, leaving 15 bases between the germline ends.

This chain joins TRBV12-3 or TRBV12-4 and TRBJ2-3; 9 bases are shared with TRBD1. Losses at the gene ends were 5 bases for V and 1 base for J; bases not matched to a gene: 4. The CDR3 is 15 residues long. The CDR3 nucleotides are TGTGCCAGCAGTAACAGGGGGCCTGGCACAGATACGCAGTATTTT. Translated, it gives CASSNRGPGTDTQYF.

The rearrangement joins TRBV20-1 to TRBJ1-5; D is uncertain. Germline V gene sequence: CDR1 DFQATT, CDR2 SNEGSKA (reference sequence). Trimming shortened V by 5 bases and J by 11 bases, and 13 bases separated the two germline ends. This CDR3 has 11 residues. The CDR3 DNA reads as TGCAGTGCTGCTCTGAGCGGGGCCCAGCATTTT. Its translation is CSAALSGAQHF.

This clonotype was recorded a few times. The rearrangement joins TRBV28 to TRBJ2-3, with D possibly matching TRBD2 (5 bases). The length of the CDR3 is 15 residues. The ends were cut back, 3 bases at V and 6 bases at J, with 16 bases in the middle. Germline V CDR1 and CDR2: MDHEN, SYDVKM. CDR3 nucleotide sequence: TGTGCCAGCAGTTTGGGCGGGTCTTCCAAGGATACGCAGTATTTT. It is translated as CASSLGGSSKDTQYF.

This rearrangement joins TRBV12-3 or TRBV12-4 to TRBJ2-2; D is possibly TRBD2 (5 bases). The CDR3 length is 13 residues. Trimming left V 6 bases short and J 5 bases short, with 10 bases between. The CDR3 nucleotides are TGTGCCAGCAGCCGCGGGCCGACCGGGGAGCTGTTTTTT. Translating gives CASSRGPTGELFF.

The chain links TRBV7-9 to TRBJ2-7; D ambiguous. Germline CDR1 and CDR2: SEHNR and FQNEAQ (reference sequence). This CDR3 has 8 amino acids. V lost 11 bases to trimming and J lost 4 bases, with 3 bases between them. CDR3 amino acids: CAGYEQYV. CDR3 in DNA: TGTGCCGGATACGAGCAGTACGTC.

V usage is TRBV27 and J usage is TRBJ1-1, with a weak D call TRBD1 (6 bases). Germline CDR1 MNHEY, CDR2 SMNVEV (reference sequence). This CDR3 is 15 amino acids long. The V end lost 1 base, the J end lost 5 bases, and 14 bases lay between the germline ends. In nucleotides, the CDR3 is TGTGCCAGCAGTTTATTCGGGGGGCGGGAAACTGAAGCTTTCTTT. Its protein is CASSLFGGRETEAFF.

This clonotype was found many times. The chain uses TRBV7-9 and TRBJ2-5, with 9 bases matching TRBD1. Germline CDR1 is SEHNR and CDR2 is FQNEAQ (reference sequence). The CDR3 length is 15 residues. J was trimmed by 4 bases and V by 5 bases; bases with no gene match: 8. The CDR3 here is CASSPIWDRAETQYF. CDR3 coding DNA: TGTGCCAGCAGCCCCATCTGGGACAGGGCAGAGACCCAGTACTTC.

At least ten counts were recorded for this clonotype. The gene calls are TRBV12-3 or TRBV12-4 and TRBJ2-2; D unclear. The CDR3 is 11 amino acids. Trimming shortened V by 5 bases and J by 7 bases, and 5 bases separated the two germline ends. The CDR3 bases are TGTGCCAGCAGTCCCTACGGGGAGCTGTTTTTT. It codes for CASSPYGELFF.

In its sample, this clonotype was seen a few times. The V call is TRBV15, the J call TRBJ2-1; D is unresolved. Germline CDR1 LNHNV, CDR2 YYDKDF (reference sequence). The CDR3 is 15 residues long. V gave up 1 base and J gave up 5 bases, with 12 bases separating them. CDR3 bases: TGTGCCACCAGCAGAGCGGAGCCCAGTAACAATGAGCAGTTCTTC. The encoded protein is CATSRAEPSNNEQFF.